A single sample gave rise to the 28 T cell receptor beta chains below, sequenced in a study of T cell responses to AZD1222 COVID-19 vaccine. Here immunoSEQ multiplex PCR was the method, and the copy in TCRdb shows in-frame clones only, minus some. The sample consists of about 70,000 clones, around 89% of them appearing once. Sequenced material: peripheral blood, taken 28 days after the second dose of the MenACWY control vaccine. The origin of the receptors is an adult who received the MenACWY meningococcal vaccine as a control.

The V gene is TRBV6-5, the J gene TRBJ1-1, with 9 bases identical to TRBD1. V shed 0 bases and J 10 bases; nucleotides not matched to a gene: 3. There are 13 residues in the CDR3. Germline CDR1 MNHEY, CDR2 SVGAGI. CDR3 coding DNA: TGTGCCAGCAGTTACTCCGGGACAGGGAGAGCTTTCTTT. This encodes CASSYSGTGRAFF.

In its sample, this clone was seen once. The germline gene is not matched at one end of the junction; a read error may be the cause. The chain is built from TRBV19 and TRBJ2-7, with D maybe TRBD1 (5 bases). The CDR3 totals 14 residues. From germline, CDR1 is LNHDA and CDR2 SQIVND (reference sequence). The CDR3 coding sequence is TGTGCCAGCAGTAAGGGCCAGGGTAACTACGAGCAGTACTTC. It specifies CASSKGQGNYEQYF.

The chain links TRBV7-9 to TRBJ2-7; D is undetermined. The CDR3 is 14 residues long. Germline CDR1 SEHNR, CDR2 FQNEAQ (reference sequence). V lost 6 bases and J lost 2, with 14 bases in between. CDR3 sequence (DNA): TGTGCCAGCAGACCGGTGGGGTACCCCTACGAGCAGTACTTC. It specifies CASRPVGYPYEQYF.

Only one count was recorded for this clone. The chain recombines TRBV5-4 with TRBJ1-1; tentative D call: TRBD1 (5 bases). The CDR3 is made up of 15 amino acids. V dropped 1 base and J dropped 1 base, with 11 bases sitting between them. Per germline, CDR1 SGHNT and CDR2 YYREEE (reference sequence). The CDR3 is CASSLLGLQNTEAFF. For the CDR3, the DNA is TGTGCCAGCAGCTTGTTGGGACTCCAGAACACTGAAGCTTTCTTT.

This rearrangement joins TRBV5-1 to TRBJ2-2; 9 bases are a match to TRBD2. The CDR3 extends over 15 amino acids. Trimming removed 4 bases from V and 7 bases from J; junction bases left unmatched: 8. Germline-derived CDR1 and CDR2 are SGHRS and YFSETQ. The CDR3 DNA sequence: TGCGCCAGCAGCCAAGCGGGGGGCCACCTCGGGGAGCTGTTTTTT. Protein sequence: CASSQAGGHLGELFF.

The V and J genes are TRBV9 and TRBJ1-5; no definite D call. The CDR3 covers 13 residues. Germline V CDR1 and CDR2: SGDLS, YYNGEE. V gave up 2 bases and J gave up 8 bases, with 11 bases separating them. Here the CDR3 reads CASSVTAFEPQHF. The CDR3 region has the DNA TGTGCCAGCAGCGTGACCGCCTTTGAGCCCCAGCATTTT.

This clone was seen a single time. V is TRBV28 and J is TRBJ2-1; unclear D gene. Germline CDR1 reads MDHEN; CDR2 reads SYDVKM. V lost 2 bases, J lost 15 bases, and 17 bases lay in between. The CDR3 covers 13 residues. The chain's CDR3 is CASSLKMRPGSFF. CDR3 coding DNA: TGTGCCAGCAGTTTAAAGATGAGACCTGGTTCGTTCTTC. The whole variable domain, filled in from reference TRBV28 and TRBJ2-1, reads DVKVTQSSRYLVKRTGEKVFLECVQDMDHENMFWYRQDPGLGLRLIYFSYDVKMKEKGDIPEGYSVSREKKERFSLILESASTNQTSMYLCASSLKMRPGSFFGPGTRLTVL.

This chain connects TRBV23-1 to TRBJ1-1, with TRBD1 matching 10 bases. TRBV23-1 is sorted into the ORF group, with uncertain function. Trimming cost V 6 bases and J 4 bases; bases outside gene matches: 14. The CDR3 runs 17 residues. CDR3 sequence reads: CASSPGRTGGDCTEAFF. The DNA for the CDR3 is TGCGCCAGCAGCCCCGGAAGGACAGGGGGTGATTGCACTGAAGCTTTCTTT.

The gene calls are TRBV7-9 and TRBJ2-7; 8 positions agree with TRBD2. J gave up 0 bases and V 5 bases, and 6 bases lay outside the gene matches. The CDR3 contains 15 residues. Germline V gives CDR1 SEHNR, CDR2 FQNEAQ (reference sequence). This CDR3 is CASSSPGGSSYEQYF. CDR3 DNA: TGTGCCAGCAGCAGCCCGGGGGGGAGCTCCTACGAGCAGTACTTC.

The J gene is TRBJ2-7, the V gene TRBV10-3, with D uncertain. Per germline, CDR1 ENHRY and CDR2 SYGVKD. CDR3 length: 11 amino acids. V was clipped by 11 bases and J by 5 bases, with 13 bases between them. The CDR3 DNA reads TGTGCCGCACGGGTTAGAAACGAGCAGTACTTC. Translation: CAARVRNEQYF.

The V gene is TRBV5-8, the J gene TRBJ1-6; a weak D match, TRBD1 (5 bases). The CDR3 covers 16 residues. CDR1 is SGHTS and CDR2 is YDEGEE in the germline V gene. With 4 bases removed from V and 0 bases from J, the gap between germline ends came to 11 bases. Here the CDR3 reads CASSRGGSSYNSPLHF. The CDR3 coding sequence is TGTGCCAGCAGCCGGGGGGGGAGCTCCTATAATTCACCCCTCCACTTT.

This clone was picked up a small number of times. This chain links TRBV9 with TRBJ1-2, with D possibly TRBD1 on 6 matching bases. The germline V gene encodes CDR1 SGDLS and CDR2 YYNGEE. This CDR3 region has 17 residues. V gave up 0 bases and J gave up 4 bases, with 19 bases separating them. The CDR3 DNA reads as TGTGCCAGCAGCGTAGGGGGGCGGCAAATCGAATCCTATGGCTACACCTTC. This translates into CASSVGGRQIESYGYTF.

The chain recombines TRBV7-2 with TRBJ1-1; no clear D. CDR1 and CDR2 (germline): SGHTA, FQGNSA. The V end was cut by 0 bases, the J end by 1 base, with 6 bases between. CDR3 size: 14 residues. The CDR3 loop reads CASSLAFQNTEAFF. As DNA, the CDR3 is TGTGCCAGCAGCTTAGCGTTCCAGAACACTGAAGCTTTCTTT.

This chain links TRBV2 with TRBJ1-2, with D unclear. Trimming left V 8 bases short and J 0 bases short, with 13 bases between. CDR3 length: 14 residues. Germline CDR1 SNHLY, CDR2 FYNNEI. For the CDR3, the DNA is TGTGCCAGCCGAGAGAACCCAGCTAACTATGGCTACACCTTC. Translation: CASRENPANYGYTF.

The V gene is TRBV24-1, the J gene TRBJ2-2, with TRBD1 matching 9 bases. Germline V gene lookup returns CDR1 KGHDR and CDR2 SFDVKD. Trimming at V came to 4 bases and at J to 2 bases, leaving 4 bases not matched to a gene. The CDR3 runs to 16 residues. This chain's CDR3 is CATSDTGQGNTGELFF. CDR3 DNA sequence: TGTGCCACCAGTGACACGGGACAGGGAAACACCGGGGAGCTGTTTTTT.

The CDR3 DNA follows: TGTGCCAGCAGCTTAGGTGGAGGGAATCCCTATGGCTACACCTTC. Its translation: CASSLGGGNPYGYTF. V is TRBV11-2 and J is TRBJ1-2; D gene ambiguous. V lost 1 base and J 4 bases, leaving 13 bases between the germline ends. CDR3 length equals 15 residues. Germline V gene data show CDR1 as SGHAT and CDR2 as FQNNGV.

In its sample, this clone was seen once. The chain is built from TRBV5-1 and TRBJ1-5, with D possibly matching TRBD1 (5 bases). Germline V gene sequence: CDR1 SGHRS, CDR2 YFSETQ. This CDR3 has 14 residues. V lost 0 bases and J 4 bases, leaving 8 bases between the germline ends. The CDR3 region has the DNA TGCGCCAGCAGCTTGGGGGGACCTAATCAGCCCCAGCATTTT. Translation gives CASSLGGPNQPQHF.

The chain is built from TRBV5-1 and TRBJ2-2; a weak D match, TRBD2 (6 bases). The CDR3 has 15 residues. Trimming removed 4 bases at V and 6 bases at J, with 16 bases between. Germline V CDR1 and CDR2: SGHRS, YFSETQ. The CDR3 is CASSTPGLPPGELFF. CDR3 nucleotide sequence: TGCGCCAGCAGCACTCCGGGACTCCCTCCCGGGGAGCTGTTTTTT.

The chain links TRBV7-8 to TRBJ1-2, with D possibly being TRBD1 (6 bases). Germline-derived CDR1 and CDR2 are SGHVS and FQNEAQ. Deletions cut 3 bases from V and 3 bases from J, with 20 bases between. The CDR3 contains 17 residues. For the CDR3, the DNA is TGTGCCAGCAGCTTGCAGGCTTTCCGGGGGGCATACTATGGCTACACCTTC. It translates to CASSLQAFRGAYYGYTF.

V usage is TRBV9 and J usage is TRBJ1-1; D is undetermined. CDR1 is SGDLS and CDR2 is YYNGEE in the germline V gene. V dropped 4 bases and J dropped 0 bases, with 7 bases sitting between them. This CDR3 is built from 13 residues. The CDR3 region is CASSPFMNTEAFF. DNA of the CDR3: TGTGCCAGCAGCCCTTTCATGAACACTGAAGCTTTCTTT.

The chain carries TRBV5-4 and TRBJ2-2, with TRBD1 identical over 7 bases. Per the germline V gene, CDR1 is SGHNT and CDR2 is YYREEE (reference sequence). The junction had 6 bases not matched to a gene; V was cut back by 4 bases and J by 3 bases. The CDR3 has 15 residues. Written as DNA, the CDR3 is TGTGCCAGCAGCGCGACAGGGTTGGACACCGGGGAGCTGTTTTTT. Translating gives CASSATGLDTGELFF.

This chain uses TRBV7-9 with TRBJ2-1; D gene unclear. This CDR3 region has 11 residues. V was cut by 1 base and J by 12 bases, with 7 bases left in between. Per the germline V gene, CDR1 is SEHNR and CDR2 is FQNEAQ (reference sequence). The DNA for the CDR3 is TGTGCCAGCAGCTTAGGTTTTGGGCAGTTCTTC. As protein: CASSLGFGQFF.

This clone was observed a single time. This sequence joins TRBV6-5 and TRBJ2-1; TRBD2 matches at 10 bases. The CDR3 contains 14 residues. CDR1 is MNHEY and CDR2 is SVGAGI in the germline V gene. The J segment lost 12 bases and the V segment lost 5 bases, leaving 10 bases of the junction unmatched. CDR3: CASSPPSGGAVQFF. Here the CDR3 DNA reads TGTGCCAGCAGTCCCCCCAGCGGGGGGGCGGTGCAGTTCTTC.

The rearrangement joins TRBV28 to TRBJ2-7; no clear D. The V gene lost 6 bases and the J gene lost 0 bases, with 15 bases spanning the gap. The V gene's germline CDR1 is MDHEN and CDR2 SYDVKM. This CDR3 contains 15 residues. This CDR3 is CASRPGFYDSYEQYF. The CDR3, as DNA: TGTGCCAGCAGACCCGGGTTTTATGACTCCTACGAGCAGTACTTC.

CDR3 sequence reads: CASRAGDNSPLHF. CDR3 DNA: TGTGCCAGCAGGGCTGGGGATAATTCACCCCTCCACTTT. This rearrangement joins TRBV2 to TRBJ1-6; no firm D call. The germline CDR1 and CDR2 sequences are SNHLY and FYNNEI. V was trimmed by 6 bases and J by 5 bases, leaving 8 bases between them. The CDR3 extends over 13 amino acids.

The J gene is TRBJ1-2, the V gene TRBV6-2 or TRBV6-3; the match to TRBD1 covers 7 bases. Looked up from germline, CDR1 is MNHEY and CDR2 is SVGEGT. The V gene end was trimmed by 5 bases and the J gene end by 9 bases; junction bases not matched to a gene: 12. This CDR3 is built from 14 residues. The CDR3 here is CASSGPRQGGSYTF. As DNA, the CDR3 is TGTGCCAGCAGTGGACCCCGACAGGGTGGGAGCTACACCTTC.

The rearrangement uses TRBV28 and TRBJ1-2; TRBD1 is a possible D gene (5 bases). Trimming stripped 4 bases from V and 7 bases from J, with 13 bases between. The CDR3 is 13 amino acids. The germline V gene encodes CDR1 MDHEN and CDR2 SYDVKM. The CDR3 DNA sequence: TGTGCCAGCAGTTGGGGGGTTGTGGGTGGCTACACCTTC. Its translation: CASSWGVVGGYTF.

The V gene is TRBV19, the J gene TRBJ2-7; 8 bases match TRBD2. Unmatched junction bases numbered 6, after V lost 3 bases and J lost 2 bases. The CDR3 is made up of 15 amino acids. Germline-derived CDR1 and CDR2 are LNHDA and SQIVND (reference sequence). As DNA, the CDR3 is TGTGCCAGTAGTATCGGAAGCGGGAGCACCTACGAGCAGTACTTC. Translating it yields CASSIGSGSTYEQYF.